The clone carrying this T cell receptor (beta chain) was picked up a small number of times. The source of the sample is a study of cytotoxic CD8 clonotypes in ibrutinib-treated CLL. Study-wide context: Average yields of about 260,000 productive templates and approximately 100,000 productive rearrangements characterized the samples.

TCRdb's copy holds only in-frame clones and misses some; the assay was immunoSEQ multiplex PCR. Here the sample spans some 130,000 clones, 80% to 90% being singletons. The input for sequencing was PBMCs, taken after 24 months of ibrutinib treatment. The receptor comes from a human donor with chronic lymphocytic leukemia.

CDR3 sequence: CASSLEGTLSYEQYF. The CDR3 DNA reads TGTGCCAGCAGCTTAGAAGGCACATTAAGTTACGAGCAGTACTTC. The chain has TRBV5-5 and TRBJ2-7; D gene ambiguous. Per the germline V gene, CDR1 is SGHKS and CDR2 is YYEKEE (reference sequence). This CDR3 spans 15 amino acids. Trimming left V 2 bases short and J 4 bases short, with 16 bases between.